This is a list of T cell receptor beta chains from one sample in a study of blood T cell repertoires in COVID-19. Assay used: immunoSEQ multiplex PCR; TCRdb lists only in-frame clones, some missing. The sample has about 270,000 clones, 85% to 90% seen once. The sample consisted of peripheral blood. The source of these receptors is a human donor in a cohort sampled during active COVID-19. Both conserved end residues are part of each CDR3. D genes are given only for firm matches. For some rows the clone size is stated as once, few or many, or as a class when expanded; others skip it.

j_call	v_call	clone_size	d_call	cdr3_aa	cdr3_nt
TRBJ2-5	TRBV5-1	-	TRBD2	CASSLDWTSGVRETQYF	TGCGCCAGCAGCTTAGACTGGACTAGCGGGGTAAGGGAGACCCAGTACTTC
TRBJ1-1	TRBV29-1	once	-	CSAFLTTDTEAFF	TGCAGCGCGTTCCTTACCACAGACACTGAAGCTTTCTTT
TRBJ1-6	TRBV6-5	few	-	CAIRGQLVSPLHF	TGTGCCATTAGGGGACAACTGGTTTCACCCCTCCACTTT
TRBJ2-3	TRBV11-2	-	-	CASSLVRPRDLGEDTQYF	TGTGCCAGCAGCTTAGTTCGGCCGCGGGACCTGGGTGAAGATACGCAGTATTTT
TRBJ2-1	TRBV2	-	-	CASSGGGTRYNEQFF	TGTGCCAGCAGTGGGGGGGGCACACGTTACAATGAGCAGTTCTTC
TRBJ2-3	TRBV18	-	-	CASSPPSADTQYF	TGTGCCAGCTCACCCCCTAGCGCAGATACGCAGTATTTT
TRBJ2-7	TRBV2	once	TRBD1	CASSGQGLSYEQYF	TGTGCCAGCAGTGGACAGGGCCTCTCCTACGAGCAGTACTTC
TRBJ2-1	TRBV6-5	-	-	CASSPLLSSYNEQFF	TGTGCCAGCAGCCCCCTTCTGAGCTCCTACAATGAGCAGTTCTTC
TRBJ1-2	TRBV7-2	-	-	CASSDIGRPYGYTF	TGTGCCAGCAGCGACATTGGCAGGCCCTATGGCTACACCTTC
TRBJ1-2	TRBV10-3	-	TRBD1	CAISRDSQYGYTF	TGTGCCATCAGTAGGGACAGCCAGTATGGCTACACCTTC
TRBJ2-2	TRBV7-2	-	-	CASSPHSFYTMTGELFF	TGTGCCAGCAGCCCTCACTCCTTCTATACGATGACCGGGGAGCTGTTTTTT
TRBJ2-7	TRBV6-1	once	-	CASSEEGDTYEQYF	TGTGCCAGCAGTGAAGAGGGGGACACCTACGAGCAGTACTTC
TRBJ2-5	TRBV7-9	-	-	CASSLDFRQEETQYF	TGTGCCAGCAGCTTAGACTTCAGACAGGAAGAGACCCAGTACTTC
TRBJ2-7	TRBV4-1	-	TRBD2	CASSQTSGGSLYEQYF	TGCGCCAGCAGCCAAACCTCGGGAGGCTCGCTCTACGAGCAGTACTTC
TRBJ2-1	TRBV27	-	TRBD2	CASSFFARAGGLYNEQFF	TGTGCCAGCAGTTTCTTCGCCAGAGCGGGAGGTCTCTACAATGAGCAGTTCTTC
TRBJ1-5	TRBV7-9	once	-	CASSLISGGNQPQHF	TGTGCCAGCAGCTTAATTTCAGGGGGCAATCAGCCCCAGCATTTT
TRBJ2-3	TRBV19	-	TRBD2	CASSTTSGITDTQYF	TGTGCCAGTAGTACGACTAGCGGGATCACAGATACGCAGTATTTT
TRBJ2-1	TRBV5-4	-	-	CASSPDRNNEQFF	TGTGCCAGCAGCCCCGACAGGAACAATGAGCAGTTCTTC
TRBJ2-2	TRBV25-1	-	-	CASSDLGRGDTGELFF	TGTGCCAGCAGTGATCTAGGCAGGGGGGACACCGGGGAGCTGTTTTTT
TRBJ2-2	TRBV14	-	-	CASSQYAGGELFF	TGTGCCAGCAGCCAATATGCGGGAGGGGAGCTGTTTTTT